This TCR beta chain comes out of a study of shared clonotypes between healthy human individuals. The assay was carried out at the deep level. Original handling: Because ImmunoSEQ provided only junction sequences with no quality scores, the filtering differed. Clones were sequenced by immunoSEQ multiplex PCR, and TCRdb holds only the in-frame ones, with some missing. The V and J calls and clone size were taken over from that table, and D and trimming were inferred from the DNA. The table has a few hundred thousand clones, around three quarters seen once; the top ten hold around 11%. The CDR3 spans 16 residues. CDR1 and CDR2 (germline): KGHSH, LQKENI. J was trimmed by 3 bases and V by 1 base; bases with no gene match: 8. Healthy and HIV-negative, the adult donors had no recent acute infections or vaccinations.

The sample was PBMCs. The clonotype comes from a woman aged 40 to 50 in good health. Some clones in this sample may be carry-over from other donors' samples. The rearrangement uses TRBV18 and TRBJ2-5, with TRBD1 matching 7 bases. This CDR3 reads CASSPRLTGAKETQYF. DNA for the CDR3: TGTGCCAGCTCACCACGACTTACAGGGGCTAAAGAGACCCAGTACTTC.